This TCR beta chain was identified in a study of blood T cell repertoires in COVID-19. Study details: COVID-19 samples from acute and convalescent phases originated in the United States, Italy and Spain. Sources were T cells, B-cell-depleted T cells, or PBMCs; the material itself was cDNA or gDNA.

CDR1 and CDR2 from the germline V gene are MNHEY and SVGEGT. The CDR3 covers 17 residues. V lost 2 bases to trimming and J lost 4 bases, with 20 bases between them. The table came from immunoSEQ multiplex PCR; TCRdb's copy has only in-frame clones and leaves some out. The sample yields 200,000 to 300,000 clones, more than 75% seen once. Patients in Seattle were enrolled during active infection, then followed longitudinally. Sequencing was carried out using peripheral blood. The receptor's source is a woman aged 60-75 years with COVID-19, enrolled during active disease. J is TRBJ1-2 and V is TRBV6-2 or TRBV6-3; D is undetermined. The CDR3 reads CASSYPPWEESSYGYTF. The CDR3 DNA is TGTGCCAGCAGTTACCCCCCGTGGGAGGAGTCGTCCTATGGCTACACCTTC.